These T cell receptor beta chains were read from a single sample in a study of blood T cell repertoires in COVID-19. Measured with immunoSEQ multiplex PCR; TCRdb has only the in-frame clones, and not every one. Found here are over 250,000 clones, 85% of them singletons; the top ten hold roughly 4.6%. Sequenced sample: peripheral blood. The receptors were sampled from a man aged 45 to 65 with active or convalescent COVID-19. Each CDR3 is given with its conserved first and last residue. A D gene is named only where the DNA matches it firmly.

D gene	J gene	V gene	CDR3 protein	CDR3 DNA
.	TRBJ1-2	TRBV11-2	CASSLDLGQGGYGYTF	TGTGCCAGCAGCTTAGATTTGGGACAAGGTGGCTATGGCTACACCTTC
TRBD2	TRBJ2-3	TRBV19	CASSILPGLASADTQYF	TGTGCCAGTAGTATACTCCCGGGACTAGCGAGTGCAGATACGCAGTATTTT
TRBD1	TRBJ1-2	TRBV3-1/TRBV3-2	CASSQGQGSISYGYTF	TGTGCCAGCAGCCAAGGACAGGGATCAATAAGTTATGGCTACACCTTC
.	TRBJ1-3	TRBV11-2	CASSLVAQVRGNTIYF	TGTGCCAGCAGCTTAGTTGCCCAGGTTCGCGGAAACACCATATATTTT
TRBD2	TRBJ2-1	TRBV6-5	CASTTSGRAYNEQFF	TGTGCCAGCACCACCAGCGGGAGGGCCTACAATGAGCAGTTCTTC
.	TRBJ1-2	TRBV4-3	CASSQEGRYGYTF	TGCGCCAGCAGCCAAGAGGGGAGATATGGCTACACCTTC
.	TRBJ1-1	TRBV13	CATVERGAPEAFF	TGTGCCACCGTGGAAAGGGGCGCGCCTGAAGCTTTCTTT
TRBD1	TRBJ1-5	TRBV6-1	CASSGGTGVSNQPQHF	TGTGCCAGCAGTGGCGGGACAGGGGTTAGCAATCAGCCCCAGCATTTT
.	TRBJ2-1	TRBV5-6	CASSLAQGGWEQFF	TGTGCCAGCAGCTTGGCACAGGGGGGGTGGGAGCAGTTCTTC
.	TRBJ1-1	TRBV16	CASSPIRGSEAFF	TGTGCCAGCAGCCCGATTCGGGGGTCTGAAGCTTTCTTT